This TCR beta chain appears in the sequencing data of a study of cytomegalovirus exposure and HLA in healthy donors. Whole-study results and caveats: Cytomegalovirus-associated TCR beta chains were listed, numbering around 150. In a later analysis, V- and J-gene trimming of beta chains associated with a DCLRE1C missense variant, replicated independently.

A multiplex PCR was run with 60 Vbeta primers and 13 Jbeta primers. Clones were read by immunoSEQ multiplex PCR, and TCRdb kept only the in-frame ones, dropping some. The repertoire holds around 200,000 clones, with over 70% as singletons. Healthy people donating bone marrow made up the donors. V lost 4 bases to trimming and J lost 5 bases, with 12 bases between them. CDR1 is SGHTA and CDR2 is FQGNSA in the germline V gene. This CDR3 has 14 amino acids. Concerning this clone itself: The antigen is not known.

The clonotype comes from a woman between 25 and 40 years old in good health and CMV-seropositive. V and J are TRBV7-2 and TRBJ2-1; possible D gene TRBD1, 5 bases. Sequencing was done on a sample of PBMCs. This CDR3 reads CASSSLGLHNEQFF. CDR3 bases: TGTGCCAGCAGCTCCCTGGGGCTGCACAATGAGCAGTTCTTC.